A selection of T cell receptor beta chains follows, all from one sample in a study of OX40 agonist ivuxolimab in advanced cancers. This table comes from immunoSEQ multiplex PCR, and its TCRdb copy is limited to in-frame clones, with some not included. The repertoire consists of more than 85,000 clones, with about four fifths occurring once and the leading ten covering approximately 1.5%. The material sequenced was CD4+ or CD8+ T cells sorted from blood, taken in a trial of the OX40 agonist ivuxolimab. The receptor set was obtained from an adult with an advanced solid tumor such as melanoma, head and neck, liver or kidney cancer. Each CDR3 is given with its conserved first and last residue. D genes are given only for firm matches. Some rows have no size entry. The others give once, few or many, or a class for an expanded clone.

D	V	J	size	DNA	CDR3
TRBD2	TRBV11-3	TRBJ2-3	NA	TGTGCCAGCAGCTTGGGACTAGCGAAAAGCACAGATACGCAGTATTTT	CASSLGLAKSTDTQYF
NA	TRBV5-4	TRBJ1-3	NA	TGTGCCAGCAGACAGGGACCCTCTGGAAACACCATATATTTT	CASRQGPSGNTIYF
NA	TRBV30	TRBJ1-4	NA	TGTGCCTGGGATAGTACCGGGGAAAAACTGTTTTTT	CAWDSTGEKLFF
NA	TRBV4-3	TRBJ1-4	NA	TGCGCCAGCAGCCAAGATTTTCAGGCGATGAATGAAAAACTGTTTTTT	CASSQDFQAMNEKLFF
TRBD1	TRBV25-1	TRBJ2-5	once	TGTGCCAGCGGAAGACAGGGGCGGATTCAAGAGACCCAGTACTTC	CASGRQGRIQETQYF
TRBD1	TRBV6-5	TRBJ2-7	NA	TGTGCCAGCAGTTACCAGGGGACAGGGGGACACGAGCAGTACTTC	CASSYQGTGGHEQYF
NA	TRBV4-1	TRBJ2-3	NA	TGCGCCAGCAGCCAAGAATTTACCCCTAGCACAGATACGCAGTATTTT	CASSQEFTPSTDTQYF
NA	TRBV7-3	TRBJ1-2	NA	TGTGCCAGCAGCTTAGGCCCGAACGGTGGCTACACCTTC	CASSLGPNGGYTF
TRBD1	TRBV5-1	TRBJ2-3	NA	TGCGCCAGCAGCTTATCGACAGGGTTGACAGATACGCAGTATTTT	CASSLSTGLTDTQYF
NA	TRBV6-5	TRBJ2-7	NA	TGTGCCAGCAAGAACCCAGGGGCCCAGCGGGAGCAGTACTTC	CASKNPGAQREQYF
NA	TRBV16	TRBJ1-3	NA	TGTGCCAGCAGCCAATCTTCGGGAAACAGCATATATTTT	CASSQSSGNSIYF
NA	TRBV29-1	TRBJ1-2	NA	TGCAGCGTTGGGGGGAACTATGGCTACACCTTC	CSVGGNYGYTF
NA	TRBV5-4	TRBJ1-2	NA	TGTGCCAGCAGCTTGGATGGACTCAACTATGGCTACACCTTC	CASSLDGLNYGYTF
NA	TRBV7-2	TRBJ2-5	NA	TGTGCCAGCAGCTTAGCGGGGCAGAAAGAGACCCAGTACTTC	CASSLAGQKETQYF
NA	TRBV6-6	TRBJ2-1	NA	TGTGCCAGCAGTAGGACCCGGGACGGTGAGCAGTTCTTC	CASSRTRDGEQFF
NA	TRBV6-5	TRBJ2-5	NA	TGTGCCAGCAGCTCGGTGCGAGAGACCCAGTACTTC	CASSSVRETQYF
TRBD2	TRBV4-2	TRBJ2-4	NA	TGTGCCAGCAGCCAGGCTAGCGGGAGGGCCCGGGGAAACATTCAGTACTTC	CASSQASGRARGNIQYF
NA	TRBV28	TRBJ1-2	NA	TGTGCCAGCGGCTGGAATGAACAGGACTATGGCTACACCTTC	CASGWNEQDYGYTF
TRBD2	TRBV7-2	TRBJ2-1	NA	TGTGCCAGCAGCCTAACTAGCGGGGTTTACAATGAGCAGTTCTTC	CASSLTSGVYNEQFF
NA	TRBV4-3	TRBJ1-1	NA	TGCGCCAGCAGCCAAGAGGAAGGGGTTGGAGCTTTCTTT	CASSQEEGVGAFF
TRBD1	TRBV7-9	TRBJ2-7	once	TGTGCCAGCAGCTGGGGACAGGGGGCTGGGGAGCAGTACTTC	CASSWGQGAGEQYF
TRBD1	TRBV11-2	TRBJ1-1	NA	TGTGCCAGTGTACGGGACAGGGGGCGCGCGGACACTGAAGCTTTCTTT	CASVRDRGRADTEAFF
TRBD2	TRBV27	TRBJ2-3	NA	TGTGCCAGCAGCCTACTTCCTAGCGGGGGGGCCAAAGATACGCAGTATTTT	CASSLLPSGGAKDTQYF
NA	TRBV5-1	TRBJ2-2	NA	TGCGCCAGCAGCCCACAAACAGGGCAGACCGGGGAGCTGTTTTTT	CASSPQTGQTGELFF
NA	TRBV18	TRBJ2-5	NA	TGTGCCAGCTCACCACTCTCCCAAGAGACCCAGTACTTC	CASSPLSQETQYF
NA	TRBV5-1	TRBJ1-6	NA	TGCGCCAGCAGCTTCTCAGGGGAGGGTCCACCCCTCCACTTT	CASSFSGEGPPLHF
TRBD1	TRBV27	TRBJ1-6	NA	TGTGCCAGCAGCTACCTCCGAACAGGGGACTCACCCCTCCACTTT	CASSYLRTGDSPLHF
NA	TRBV2	TRBJ2-2	NA	TGCGCCAGCAGTGGTCTATTGTCCGGGGAGCTGTTTTTT	CASSGLLSGELFF
NA	TRBV18	TRBJ2-5	NA	TGTGCCAGCTCAACAGTAGCAGGGTTACAAGAGACCCAGTACTTC	CASSTVAGLQETQYF
NA	TRBV11-1	TRBJ2-6	NA	TGTGCCAGCAGCTTAGAGGTTCTCCAGTCAGGGGGAGGCAACGTCCTGACTTTC	CASSLEVLQSGGGNVLTF
NA	TRBV7-2	TRBJ2-3	NA	TGTGCCAGCAGCAGAGGGGATTATACGCAGTATTTT	CASSRGDYTQYF
TRBD2	TRBV5-4	TRBJ2-3	few	TGTGCCAGCAGCTTGGCCGGGAGGGGGAGAGATACGCAGTATTTT	CASSLAGRGRDTQYF
NA	TRBV9	TRBJ1-1	NA	TGTGCCAGCAGCGTAGCACAGAAGAACACTGAAGCTTTCTTT	CASSVAQKNTEAFF
NA	TRBV6-5	TRBJ2-7	NA	TGTGCCAGCAGACCCCGGGTGGGCGAGCAGTACTTC	CASRPRVGEQYF
NA	TRBV5-4	TRBJ2-7	NA	TGTGCCAGCAGCTTGGAGTCTGAGCAGTACTTC	CASSLESEQYF
TRBD1	TRBV4-2	TRBJ2-7	NA	TGTGCCAGCAGCCAAGATAGTTCTTTGGGGGACAGGAGCTCCTACGAGCAGTACTTC	CASSQDSSLGDRSSYEQYF
NA	TRBV2	TRBJ2-7	NA	TGTGCCAGCAGTGAATGGGGTTACGAGCAGTACTTC	CASSEWGYEQYF